This T cell receptor beta chain was obtained from a study of T and B cells in COVID-19 patients (TCRdb year 2020). For the study in its entirety: Using TRB and IGH repertoire sequencing of peripheral blood, the study characterized adaptive immunity in COVID-19 patients who had active infection or had recovered. Over 8 million TCR sequences were analysed in a TCR and BCR sequence repository that covered around 40 patients and roughly 69 time points. Of the 20 to 25 patients in the active-infection cohort, approximately 18 had comorbidities associated with unfavorable COVID-19 outcome. A couple of patients were in both the active and recovered cohorts because samples existed from active disease and from after recovery. Repertoire analyses used an age-matched reference group of 35 to 40 healthy donors who were negative for COVID-19 antibodies as the comparison. A median age of approximately 32 years was recorded in the recovered cohort versus around 70 years in the active-infection cohort. Of the 20 to 25 patients in the active-infection cohort, over 10 were critically ill and needed mechanical ventilation or ECMO. As many as 9 follow-up blood samples were taken per patient, and some of the samples covered different disease stages within the same individual. A recovered cohort comprised 15 to 19 patients contributing 20 samples, mostly after mild to moderate COVID-19 managed as outpatients.

Sequencer: Illumina MiSeq. Multiplex PCR with BIOMED2 TRB-A/B primer pools was used to amplify the TRB rearrangements. Illumina-compatible adapters and 7-nucleotide sample barcodes were attached to the amplicons through two consecutive PCRs. All library PCRs used Phusion HS II polymerase. Amplicons were purified from gel with the NucleoSpin Gel and PCR Clean-up kit, quantified on Qubit, and pooled at about 4 nM. The quality of the amplicon pool was checked on an Agilent 2100 Bioanalyzer prior to Illumina next-generation sequencing. Turning to the authors' computational methods: Annotation of TRB rearrangements was performed with MiXCR 3.0.8 using the default MiXCR reference library. Non-productive reads and sequences with fewer than 2 reads were excluded, and each unique CDR3 nucleotide sequence counted as one clone. R 3.5.1 was used to calculate clonality, diversity, richness and V-J gene usage. TCR clustering by CDR3 similarity used GLIPH2, with generation probabilities calculated by OLGA. GLIPH2 clusters were kept only when the clusters contained at least four unique TCR clonotypes present in at least three individuals. TCRdb handled the public reads itself, with Q25 trimming in fastp and clone calling in MiXCR, and kept productive beta chains. CDR3 protein duplicates are merged, each entry listing the most common genes and DNA. The V and J calls reflect TCRdb's pipeline rather than the authors' work. This sample comprises approximately 15,000 distinct CDR3 sequences, 25% to 30% of them detected only once. The top ten clones comprise roughly 1.1% of the sample.

TRB repertoires were amplified using about 230-500 ng of genomic DNA isolated from blood. This clonotype was counted many times. The target of this receptor is not known. Nothing much larger sits one base from this clone, and base qualities are not available. The paper as a whole reports these results and caveats: The size of the cohort was considered insufficient for assessing HLA contributions to COVID-19 susceptibility or severity. TRB repertoires were found to be highly clonal in active COVID-19, whereas diversity and richness at recovery were found to rise above healthy donor levels. A total of about 2,400 TCR clusters were exclusive to the recovered cohort, and roughly 31 of those clusters were low-pGen clusters. In patients with COVID-19, the usage of TRBV/TRBJ genes was reported to be strongly skewed. The reported TCR clusters were stated to require prospective validation before clinical use. Specific T cell subsets (CD4+/Treg/CD8+) and sorted SARS-CoV-2-responsive or tetramer+ T cells had not yet been sequenced, and the corresponding sequencing experiments were ongoing. Blood samples from mildly ill patients during symptoms and early samples from severe cases were scarce.

The germline V gene provides CDR1 KGHSH and CDR2 LQKENI. The CDR3 sequence holds 13 residues, the cysteine and phenylalanine included. Only the CDR3 DNA stays, 39 bases, in frame from base 1. Trimming takes 3 bases from V and 4 bases from J, and the germline ends sit 7 bases apart. Input material: blood. The sequence joins TRBV18 to TRBJ1-3, with the identity of the D gene unclear. The receptor's source is a human donor who had recovered from COVID-19. DNA sequence: TGTGCCAGCTCACCCGGAGAGGGAAACACCATATATTTT. Its protein is CASSPGEGNTIYF.